A single sample gave rise to the 5 T cell receptor beta chains below, sequenced in a study of cytomegalovirus exposure and HLA in healthy donors. In the PCR, 60 Vbeta and 13 Jbeta primers were used. Profiling relied on immunoSEQ multiplex PCR, and the TCRdb table lists in-frame clones only, not all of them. This table has roughly 100,000 clones, roughly three quarters appearing once. The sequencing sample was made of PBMCs. These receptors were collected from a man aged 25 to 45 in good health and CMV-seronegative.

This clone was picked up a small number of times. The CDR3 bases are TGCGCCAGCAGCCCTGGGGGACTCGGGGGCCAAGAGACCCAGTACTTC. It translates to CASSPGGLGGQETQYF. The V and J genes are TRBV5-1 and TRBJ2-5; tentative D call: TRBD2 (6 bases). Trimming shortened V by 4 bases and J by 1 base, and 17 bases separated the two germline ends. The CDR3 is 16 amino acids. Germline CDR1 reads SGHRS; CDR2 reads YFSETQ.

This rearrangement joins TRBV11-2 to TRBJ2-7; TRBD2 might be the D (5 bases). Between the trimmed V and J ends, which lost 5 bases and 4 bases, there was a span of 30 bases. Looked up from germline, CDR1 is SGHAT and CDR2 is FQNNGV. The length of the CDR3 is 19 residues. The CDR3 sequence is CASSPRGILPTGWGYEQYF. The CDR3 bases are TGTGCCAGCAGCCCCCGGGGAATCCTCCCGACGGGGTGGGGTTACGAGCAGTACTTC.

This chain links TRBV6-1 with TRBJ1-2; perhaps TRBD1 as D (6 bases). The V end was cut by 4 bases, the J end by 1 base, with 10 bases between. The CDR3 covers 14 residues. Germline CDR1 and CDR2: MNHNS and SASEGT. CDR3 coding DNA: TGTGCCAGCAGTGGACCACAGGGTAACTATGGCTACACCTTC. Protein product: CASSGPQGNYGYTF.

The chain carries TRBV28 and TRBJ2-1, with 11 positions matching TRBD2. V was pared by 6 bases and J by 5 bases, with 6 bases of the junction left unmatched. Germline V lookup: CDR1 MDHEN, CDR2 SYDVKM. The CDR3 totals 15 residues. This CDR3 reads CASRGGTSGDNEQFF. For the CDR3, the DNA is TGTGCCAGCAGGGGGGGGACTAGCGGTGACAATGAGCAGTTCTTC.

The genes are TRBV30 and TRBJ1-1; D gene ambiguous. CDR3 size: 12 residues. The V gene's germline CDR1 is GTSNPN and CDR2 SVGIG (reference sequence). The V end was cut by 2 bases, the J end by 8 bases, with 12 bases between. The CDR3 region is CAWSRMVREAFF. CDR3 bases: TGTGCCTGGAGTCGCATGGTGAGGGAAGCTTTCTTT.